This T cell receptor beta chain comes out of a study of cytomegalovirus exposure and HLA in healthy donors. Notes on the study in general: V- and J-gene trimming in TCR beta was tied to a missense DCLRE1C variant by an analysis performed later.

Worth noting for this clone: What it binds is not known.

Germline values: CDR1 SGHRS, CDR2 YFSETQ. The CDR3 covers 14 residues. The V end lost 0 bases, the J end lost 3 bases, and 7 bases lay between the germline ends. Use of 60 Vbeta and 13 Jbeta primers characterized the PCR. Repertoires were generated with immunoSEQ multiplex PCR, while TCRdb's copy carries only in-frame clones and drops some. Here the sample spans 150,000 to 200,000 clones, around 90% being singletons. This sequence originates from a boy aged 2 to 10 in good health and CMV-seronegative. Sequenced: PBMCs. The rearrangement uses TRBV5-1 and TRBJ2-1, with no clear D. As DNA, the CDR3 is TGCGCCAGCAGCTTGGAAGCTCGCTACAATGAGCAGTTCTTC. As protein: CASSLEARYNEQFF.